This T cell receptor beta chain was documented in a study of regulatory T cells in long-lasting Graves disease. The TCR beta library used iRepertoire HTBI primers with Arm-PCR amplification of CDR3. A single record per CDR3 protein comes from TCRdb applying MiXCR to the multiplex PCR reads. The data hold approximately 350,000 distinct CDR3 sequences, with 16% observed a single time. This clonotype was counted between two and nine times. Compared with germline, one end of the junction differs, possibly owing to a read error. Germline V gene sequence: CDR1 LGHNA, CDR2 YNFKEQ. The CDR3 consists of 16 residues. Time point meaning: newly diagnosed GD, antithyroid drugs for less than 3 months. Construction of the TCR library relied on RNA isolated from PBMCs. The data were also submitted as part of a second study, on T cells in Graves' hyperthyroidism and ophthalmopathy.

V gene TRBV4-2 combines with J gene TRBJ2-5; the D gene is possibly TRBD2 (7 bases). The sequencing here drew on peripheral blood mononuclear cells (PBMCs), taken at new diagnosis, from a patient treated with antithyroid drugs. The TCR originated in a man in his forties or fifties with Graves disease. The CDR3 loop reads CASNQDRGGTQETQYF. The CDR3 region has the DNA TGTGCCAGCAACCAAGATAGGGGGGGGACCCAAGAGACCCAGTACTTC.